This TCR beta chain was sequenced in a study of cytotoxic CD8 clonotypes in ibrutinib-treated CLL. Study at large: Approximately 25 partial and 2 complete responses; at median about 70 months, approximately 14 remitted, 12 progressed. After treatment lasting a median roughly 12 months, range 6 to 36, response samples were collected. Study-wide results and limits: Baseline levels of clonality went above those of age-matched healthy donors and moved with circulating CD8+ T-cell counts. Clonality, elevated at ibrutinib response, dropped back toward baseline at progression.

This CDR3 region has 15 residues. CDR1 and CDR2 (germline): MDHEN, SYDVKM. The trim removed 6 bases at V and 5 bases at J, leaving 9 bases unmatched. Points on this clone: As yet, its antigen is unknown.

Profiled with immunoSEQ multiplex PCR; TCRdb holds only in-frame clones, not every one. Here the sample spans 65,000 to 95,000 clones, around 84% being singletons. Sequenced here: PBMCs, sampled before ibrutinib treatment. The sequence derives from a human donor with chronic lymphocytic leukemia. This chain joins TRBV28 and TRBJ2-1, with 8 nucleotides matching TRBD2. The CDR3 DNA sequence: TGTGCCAGCAGGCCACCGGGACTAGATAACAATGAGCAGTTCTTC. Translated: CASRPPGLDNNEQFF.